A selection of T cell receptor beta chains follows, all from one sample in a study of PD-1 blockade in classical Hodgkin lymphoma. Generated by immunoSEQ multiplex PCR, the TCRdb table keeps only in-frame clones and is missing some. The table records about 27,000 clones, over 60% of them present only once. The material sequenced was peripheral blood mononuclear cells (PBMCs), taken before the fourth cycle of nivolumab. Receptors originate from a human donor with classical Hodgkin lymphoma. CDR3s include the opening cysteine and the closing phenylalanine or tryptophan. A D gene is named only where the DNA matches it firmly.

CDR3aa | d_gene | v_gene
CASSSRLESTDTQYF | . | TRBV7-9
CASREGYGKPQHF | . | TRBV6-1
CASRTAGLLGTGELFF | . | TRBV10-2
CASSPPDRAWAGELFF | TRBD1 | TRBV19
CASSLGPTSTDTQYF | . | TRBV5-1
CASSNHVLDRIGYTF | . | TRBV28
CASSQRPPGQGVANTGELFF | TRBD1 | TRBV4-1
CASSQDGTSGTYEQYF | TRBD2 | TRBV4-3
CATSRDPGAYEQYF | . | TRBV15
CASSLTLQHQETQYF | . | TRBV7-9
CASSPPQGTATEAFF | . | TRBV7-9
CASSKLLNTEAFF | . | TRBV21-1
CASSLTPGLAGLNEQFF | TRBD2 | TRBV28
CAVQGGSFSGANVLTF | . | TRBV5-4
CASSLIARGQETQYF | . | TRBV7-2
CASSPPTRTDTQYF | . | TRBV18
CASSYRGSIGNEQFF | . | TRBV6-5
CASSYSPGQNTYEQYF | TRBD1 | TRBV6-5
CAWSRRGAGEQFF | TRBD2 | TRBV30
CASSARDLLRNTEAFF | . | TRBV9
CASSRPFNEKLFF | . | TRBV6-4
CASSAQVSYEQYF | . | TRBV6-1
CASSQEGRNSNQPQHF | . | TRBV4-1
CASSIGLVREQYF | TRBD2 | TRBV5-1
CATSREAGAQETQYF | . | TRBV15
CASSSRGDTQYF | . | TRBV28
CASSYRPGLGTDTQYF | TRBD2 | TRBV6-6
CAIPMLGLAGGRTRGTQYF | TRBD2 | TRBV2
CASSQVSGGRYEQYF | . | TRBV4-2
CASSIGTGAKNIQYF | TRBD1 | TRBV19
CASSEDSYGGGYTF | . | TRBV25-1
CASSSDRAQQYF | TRBD1 | TRBV6-1